This TCR beta chain was sequenced in a study of vaccination effects on CD4 cells after COVID-19. The protocol was immunoSEQ multiplex PCR, while the TCRdb copy is restricted to in-frame clones and leaves out a portion. The sample consists of 30,000 to 45,000 clones, 66% of them appearing once. About this clone: Its specificity is unknown.

Using viral peptide pools, the ViraFEST assay grew out antigen-specific CD4+ T cells prior to sequencing. When around 10 days of culture had elapsed, CD4+ T cells were isolated. According to the study, vaccine recipients showed no prior SARS-CoV-2 infection and negative nucleocapsid antibodies. In the cultures, half the medium was exchanged for IL-2 medium on days 3 and 7. Germline CDR1 is LNHDA and CDR2 is SQIVND (reference sequence). Unmatched junction bases numbered 10, after V lost 4 bases and J lost 0 bases. This CDR3 is built from 19 residues. This sequence was found in a human donor who received a COVID-19 vaccine. The chain is built from TRBV19 and TRBJ2-4; 12 bases line up with TRBD2. Sequenced here: CD4+ T cells from PBMCs cultured with HCoV-OC43 spike peptides, sampled before COVID-19 vaccination. Subset noted: HCoV-OC43 spike overlapping peptide pool stimulation. The CDR3 DNA follows: TGTGCCAGTAGTACCGCTAGCGGGGGGGGCAGGGTAGCCAAAAACATTCAGTACTTC. Protein sequence: CASSTASGGGRVAKNIQYF.